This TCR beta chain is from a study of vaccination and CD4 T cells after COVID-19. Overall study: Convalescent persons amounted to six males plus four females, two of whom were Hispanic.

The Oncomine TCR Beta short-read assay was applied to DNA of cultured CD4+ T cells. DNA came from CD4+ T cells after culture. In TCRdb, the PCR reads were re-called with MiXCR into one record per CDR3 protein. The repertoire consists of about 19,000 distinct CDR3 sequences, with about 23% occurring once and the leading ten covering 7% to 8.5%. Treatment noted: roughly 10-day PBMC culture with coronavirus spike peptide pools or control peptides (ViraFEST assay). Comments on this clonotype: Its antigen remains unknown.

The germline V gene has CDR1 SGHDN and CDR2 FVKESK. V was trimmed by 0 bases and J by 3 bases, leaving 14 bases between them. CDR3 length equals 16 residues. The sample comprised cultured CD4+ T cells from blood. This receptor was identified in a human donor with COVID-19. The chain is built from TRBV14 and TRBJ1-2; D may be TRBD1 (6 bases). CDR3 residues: CASSQEGWGPHYGYTF. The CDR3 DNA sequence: TGTGCCAGCAGCCAAGAAGGGTGGGGGCCCCACTATGGCTACACCTTC.